A single sample gave rise to the 18 T cell receptor beta chains below, sequenced in a study of blood T cell repertoires in COVID-19. Sequenced by immunoSEQ multiplex PCR; TCRdb stores in-frame clones only, minus some. The sample lists 250,000 or so clones; 75% to 90% were seen once. The sample was peripheral blood. The origin of the receptors is a woman aged 40 to 50 who had recovered from COVID-19.

CDR3 residues: CASSLDGDYGQYF. The DNA of the CDR3 is TGCGCCAGCAGCTTGGACGGAGACTATGGGCAGTACTTC. The V and J genes are TRBV5-1 and TRBJ2-7, with a weak D call TRBD2 (5 bases). CDR1 is SGHRS, CDR2 YFSETQ, per germline. V lost 0 bases and J 9 bases, leaving 13 bases between the germline ends. This CDR3 has 13 amino acids.

This clone was seen a single time. V is TRBV19 and J is TRBJ2-2, with 15 nucleotides matching TRBD2. Germline lookup yields CDR1 LNHDA and CDR2 SQIVND (reference sequence). Trimming cost V 1 base and J 5 bases; bases outside gene matches: 5. CDR3 size: 18 residues. The CDR3 DNA reads TGTGCCAGTAGTATAGGGACTAGCGGGAGGGCCGGGACCGGGGAGCTGTTTTTT. It specifies CASSIGTSGRAGTGELFF.

This clone has only one observation. This chain joins TRBV19 and TRBJ2-6; maybe TRBD2 (7 bases). Germline V lookup: CDR1 LNHDA, CDR2 SQIVND (reference sequence). V gave up 8 bases and J gave up 2 bases, with 16 bases separating them. The CDR3 runs 16 residues. CDR3 loop: CASESGGAAGANVLTF. The CDR3 DNA is TGTGCCAGTGAGTCGGGGGGCGCGGCTGGGGCCAACGTCCTGACTTTC.

The chain is built from TRBV7-2 and TRBJ2-7; 7 bases agree with TRBD1. CDR3 length equals 14 residues. CDR1 is SGHTA and CDR2 is FQGNSA in the germline V gene. Trimming cost V 5 bases and J 4 bases; bases outside gene matches: 8. The CDR3 DNA reads TGTGCCAGCAGCCCTGGACAGGAAAAGTACGAGCAGTACTTC. The encoded protein is CASSPGQEKYEQYF.

The genes are TRBV6-5 and TRBJ1-5; 7 bases agree with TRBD1. The V gene's germline CDR1 is MNHEY and CDR2 SVGAGI. The CDR3 contains 14 residues. V lost 5 bases and J lost 9; bases outside the gene matches: 10. The CDR3 protein is CASSSPGGRGPQHF. Written as DNA, the CDR3 is TGTGCCAGCAGTAGTCCAGGGGGGCGGGGGCCCCAGCATTTT.

CDR3 residues: CAISLDYMNTEAFF. Here the CDR3 DNA reads TGTGCCATCAGTTTGGACTACATGAACACTGAAGCTTTCTTT. The chain links TRBV10-3 to TRBJ1-1, with no clear D. This CDR3 contains 14 residues. Germline values: CDR1 ENHRY, CDR2 SYGVKD. V was pared by 5 bases and J by 0 bases, with 10 bases between.

The CDR3 sequence: CASSYGRESYEQYV. The CDR3 region has the DNA TGTGCCAGCAGTTACGGCCGGGAATCCTACGAGCAGTACGTC. The chain combines TRBV6-2 or TRBV6-3 with TRBJ2-7; TRBD2 might be the D (5 bases). CDR1 is MNHEY, CDR2 SVGEGT, per germline. Trimming took 2 bases from V and 1 from J, leaving 9 bases between them. The CDR3 runs 14 residues.

The chain uses TRBV28 and TRBJ1-5, with 7 bases fitting TRBD1. The germline gives CDR1 MDHEN, CDR2 SYDVKM. This CDR3 spans 19 amino acids. V trimming: 10 bases; J trimming: 0 bases; junction bases outside the gene matches: 21. In nucleotides, the CDR3 is TGTGCCACCACAGATAAACCGGGACAGTCTTTCTATAGCAATCAGCCCCAGCATTTT. Amino acids: CATTDKPGQSFYSNQPQHF.

V and J are TRBV7-2 and TRBJ2-1, with 9 positions matching TRBD1. Looked up from germline, CDR1 is SGHTA and CDR2 is FQGNSA. This CDR3 has 16 amino acids. V lost 3 bases and J lost 7; bases outside the gene matches: 10. The CDR3 region is CASSFDITGGWNEQFF. DNA of the CDR3: TGTGCCAGCAGCTTTGACATTACAGGGGGCTGGAATGAGCAGTTCTTC.

The chain couples TRBV5-1 to TRBJ2-3; 12 positions match TRBD2. This CDR3 has 16 amino acids. Looked up from germline, CDR1 is SGHRS and CDR2 is YFSETQ. Trimming cost V 0 bases and J 3 bases; bases outside gene matches: 2. The CDR3 region is CASSLATSGGTDTQYF. CDR3 coding DNA: TGCGCCAGCAGCTTGGCGACTAGCGGGGGTACAGATACGCAGTATTTT.

As DNA, the CDR3 is TGTGCCAGCAGCCCAGCGGCCCCCGGATACTATGGCTACACCTTC. This gives the protein CASSPAAPGYYGYTF. The V gene is TRBV7-9, the J gene TRBJ1-2, with unresolved D. The germline CDR1 and CDR2 sequences are SEHNR and FQNEAQ (reference sequence). The CDR3 sequence is 15 residues long. The V gene lost 5 bases and the J gene lost 3 bases, with 16 bases spanning the gap.

The CDR3 nucleotides read TGCAGTGCTAGTCGGACAGGGCAAGAGACCCAGTACTTC. Encoded protein: CSASRTGQETQYF. The gene calls are TRBV20-1 and TRBJ2-5; 8 positions match TRBD1. Trimming at V came to 3 bases and at J to 2 bases, leaving 2 bases not matched to a gene. CDR3 size: 13 residues. CDR1 is DFQATT, CDR2 SNEGSKA, per germline (reference sequence).

V gene TRBV10-3 combines with J gene TRBJ2-5, with 7 nucleotides matching TRBD2. The J segment lost 0 bases and the V segment lost 0 bases, leaving 4 bases of the junction unmatched. The length of the CDR3 is 16 residues. CDR1 and CDR2 (germline): ENHRY, SYGVKD. The CDR3 is CAISESLAPNQETQYF. Here the CDR3 DNA reads TGTGCCATCAGTGAGTCACTAGCGCCAAACCAAGAGACCCAGTACTTC.

The chain links TRBV28 to TRBJ1-2, with 7 bases matching TRBD1. This CDR3 contains 13 residues. The V segment lost 4 bases and the J segment 6 bases; nucleotides outside the gene matches: 5. Germline CDR1 is MDHEN and CDR2 is SYDVKM. The CDR3 region is CASSSQGFNGYTF. DNA for the CDR3: TGTGCCAGCAGTTCACAGGGGTTCAATGGCTACACCTTC.

The chain carries TRBV10-3 and TRBJ2-2; TRBD2 agrees at 8 bases. Trimming removed 2 bases from V and 4 bases from J; junction bases left unmatched: 6. Germline values: CDR1 ENHRY, CDR2 SYGVKD. The CDR3 contains 16 residues. As DNA, the CDR3 is TGTGCCATCAGTGAGCAAGCGGGGGTGACCACCGGGGAGCTGTTTTTT. This codes for CAISEQAGVTTGELFF.

The V call is TRBV7-9, the J call TRBJ1-2, with 7 bases matching TRBD1. Germline values: CDR1 SEHNR, CDR2 FQNEAQ (reference sequence). Germline trimming cut 3 bases from V and 8 bases from J; bases unmatched to any gene: 6. The CDR3 is 13 amino acids. Here the CDR3 reads CASSFHDRVGYTF. The DNA of the CDR3 is TGTGCCAGCAGCTTCCACGACAGGGTCGGCTACACCTTC.

This rearrangement joins TRBV7-9 to TRBJ2-3, with 10 bases matching TRBD2. This CDR3 spans 19 amino acids. J gave up 0 bases and V 2 bases, and 11 bases lay outside the gene matches. Germline values: CDR1 SEHNR, CDR2 FQNEAQ (reference sequence). The CDR3 sequence is CASSLKASGGAWSTDTQYF. CDR3 in DNA: TGTGCCAGCAGCTTAAAGGCCAGCGGGGGGGCCTGGAGCACAGATACGCAGTATTTT.

This chain uses TRBV27 with TRBJ1-1; TRBD1 matches at 7 bases. Germline loops: CDR1 MNHEY, CDR2 SMNVEV (reference sequence). The ends lost 6 bases at V and 5 bases at J; junction bases unmatched: 6. There are 13 residues in the CDR3. In DNA form, the CDR3 reads TGTGCCAGCAGACCGACAGGGCGGACTGAAGCTTTCTTT. This codes for CASRPTGRTEAFF.